The T cell receptor beta chain described here comes from a study of response to subunit inactivated influenza vaccine. In its sample, this clonotype was seen many times. From the RT-PCR reads, TCRdb called clonotypes with MiXCR, one entry per CDR3 protein. The sample lists around 710,000 distinct CDR3 sequences, about 15% occurring once. Looked up from germline, CDR1 is MNHEY and CDR2 is SMNVEV (reference sequence). The CDR3 consists of 15 residues. V was trimmed by 2 bases and J by 1 base, leaving 11 bases between them. The TCR was taken from a man in his fifties or sixties who received an inactivated influenza vaccine. The rearrangement links TRBV27 to TRBJ1-1; D is undetermined. Sequenced material: PBMCs from blood, taken 14 to 15 days before vaccination. CDR3 in amino acids: CASSLKAGSNTEAFF. CDR3 bases: TGTGCCAGCAGTTTAAAGGCTGGTTCGAACACTGAAGCTTTCTTT.